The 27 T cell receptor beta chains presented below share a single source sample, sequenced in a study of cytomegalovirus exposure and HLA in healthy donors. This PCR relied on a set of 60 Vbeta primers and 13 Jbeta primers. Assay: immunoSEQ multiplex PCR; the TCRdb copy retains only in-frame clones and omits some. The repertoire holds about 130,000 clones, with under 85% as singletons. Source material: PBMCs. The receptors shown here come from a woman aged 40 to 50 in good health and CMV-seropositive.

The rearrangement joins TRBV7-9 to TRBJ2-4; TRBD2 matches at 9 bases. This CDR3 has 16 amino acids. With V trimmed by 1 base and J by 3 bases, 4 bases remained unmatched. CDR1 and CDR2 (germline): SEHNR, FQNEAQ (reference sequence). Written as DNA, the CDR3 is TGTGCCAGCAGCTTAGGGGCTAGCGGGATCAAAAACATTCAGTACTTC. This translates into CASSLGASGIKNIQYF. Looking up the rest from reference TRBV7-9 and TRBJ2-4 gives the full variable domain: DTGVSQNPRHKITKRGQNVTFRCDPISEHNRLYWYRQTLGQGPEFLTYFQNEAQLEKSRLLSDRFSAERPKGSFSTLEIQRTEQGDSAMYLCASSLGASGIKNIQYFGAGTRLSVL.

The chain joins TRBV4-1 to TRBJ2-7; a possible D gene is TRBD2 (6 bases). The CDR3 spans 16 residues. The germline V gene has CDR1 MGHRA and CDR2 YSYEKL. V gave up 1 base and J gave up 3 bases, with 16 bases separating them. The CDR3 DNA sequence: TGCGCCAGCAGCCAAGGATCAGAGGGGAGGATCTACGAGCAGTACTTC. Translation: CASSQGSEGRIYEQYF.

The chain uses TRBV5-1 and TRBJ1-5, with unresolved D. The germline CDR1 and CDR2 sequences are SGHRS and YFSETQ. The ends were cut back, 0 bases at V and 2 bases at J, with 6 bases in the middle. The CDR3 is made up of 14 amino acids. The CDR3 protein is CASSLGVGNQPQHF. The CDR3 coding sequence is TGCGCCAGCAGCTTGGGAGTCGGCAATCAGCCCCAGCATTTT.

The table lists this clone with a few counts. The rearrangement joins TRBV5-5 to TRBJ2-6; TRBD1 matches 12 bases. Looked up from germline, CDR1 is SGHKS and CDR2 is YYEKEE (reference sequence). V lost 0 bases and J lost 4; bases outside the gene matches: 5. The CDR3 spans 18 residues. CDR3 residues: CASSLAGQGATGANVLTF. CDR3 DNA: TGTGCCAGCAGCTTGGCGGGACAGGGGGCAACGGGGGCCAACGTCCTGACTTTC.

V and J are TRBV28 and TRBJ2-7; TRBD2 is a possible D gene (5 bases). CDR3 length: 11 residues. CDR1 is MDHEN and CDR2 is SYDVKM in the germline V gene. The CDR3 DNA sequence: TGTGCAAGCGAGGGATCCTACGAGCAGTACTTC. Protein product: CASEGSYEQYF.

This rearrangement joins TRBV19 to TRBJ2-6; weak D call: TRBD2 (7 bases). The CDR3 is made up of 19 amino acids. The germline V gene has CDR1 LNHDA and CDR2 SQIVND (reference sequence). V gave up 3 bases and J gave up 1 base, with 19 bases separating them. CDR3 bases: TGTGCCAGTAGTATTATGTTACAGGGAGGGACGTCTGGGGCCAACGTCCTGACTTTC. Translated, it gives CASSIMLQGGTSGANVLTF. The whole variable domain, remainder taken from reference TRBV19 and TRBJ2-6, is DGGITQSPKYLFRKEGQNVTLSCEQNLNHDAMYWYRQDPGQGLRLIYYSQIVNDFQKGDIAEGYSVSREKKESFPLTVTSAQKNPTAFYLCASSIMLQGGTSGANVLTFGAGSRLTVL.

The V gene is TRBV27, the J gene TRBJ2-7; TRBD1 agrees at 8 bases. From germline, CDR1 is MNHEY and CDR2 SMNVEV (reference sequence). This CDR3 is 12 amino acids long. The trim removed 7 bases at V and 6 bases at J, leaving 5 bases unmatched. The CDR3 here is CASKDRVSEQYF. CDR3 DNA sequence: TGTGCCAGCAAGGACAGGGTGTCCGAGCAGTACTTC.

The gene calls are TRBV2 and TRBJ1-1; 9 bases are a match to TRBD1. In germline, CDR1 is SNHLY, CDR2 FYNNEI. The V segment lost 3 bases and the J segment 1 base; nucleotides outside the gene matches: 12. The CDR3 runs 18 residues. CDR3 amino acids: CASSENSGTGGRNTEAFF. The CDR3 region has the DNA TGTGCCAGCAGTGAGAATTCAGGAACAGGGGGCAGGAACACTGAAGCTTTCTTT.

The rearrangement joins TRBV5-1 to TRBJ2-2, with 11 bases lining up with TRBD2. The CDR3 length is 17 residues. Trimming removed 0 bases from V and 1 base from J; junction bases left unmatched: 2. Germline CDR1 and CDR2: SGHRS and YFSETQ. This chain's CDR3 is CASSLVLAGVNTGELFF. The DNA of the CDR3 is TGCGCCAGCAGCTTGGTACTAGCGGGGGTGAACACCGGGGAGCTGTTTTTT.

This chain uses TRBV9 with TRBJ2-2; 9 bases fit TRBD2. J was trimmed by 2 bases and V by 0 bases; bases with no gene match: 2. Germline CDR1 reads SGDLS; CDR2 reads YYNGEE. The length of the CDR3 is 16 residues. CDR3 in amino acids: CASSVGLAGNTGELFF. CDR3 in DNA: TGTGCCAGCAGCGTAGGTCTAGCGGGAAACACCGGGGAGCTGTTTTTT.

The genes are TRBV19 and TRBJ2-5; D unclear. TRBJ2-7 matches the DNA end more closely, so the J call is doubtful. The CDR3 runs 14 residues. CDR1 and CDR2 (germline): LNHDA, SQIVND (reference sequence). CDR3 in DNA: TGTGCCAGTAGTATAGGTGGTGCGCCTACCGAGCAGTACTTC. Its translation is CASSIGGAPTEQYF.

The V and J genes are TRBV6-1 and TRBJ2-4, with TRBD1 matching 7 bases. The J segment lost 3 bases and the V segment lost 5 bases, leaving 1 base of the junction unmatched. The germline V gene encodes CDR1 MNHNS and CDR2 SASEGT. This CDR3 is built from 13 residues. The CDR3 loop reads CASSWDSKNIQYF. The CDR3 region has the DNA TGTGCCAGCAGTTGGGACAGCAAAAACATTCAGTACTTC.

The CDR3 bases are TGTGCCAGCAGCAAATTGTCGAGTCTTGAAGCTTTCTTT. Translation gives CASSKLSSLEAFF. The J gene is TRBJ1-1, the V gene TRBV21-1. TRBV21-1 is tagged as a pseudogene. The CDR3 is made up of 13 amino acids.

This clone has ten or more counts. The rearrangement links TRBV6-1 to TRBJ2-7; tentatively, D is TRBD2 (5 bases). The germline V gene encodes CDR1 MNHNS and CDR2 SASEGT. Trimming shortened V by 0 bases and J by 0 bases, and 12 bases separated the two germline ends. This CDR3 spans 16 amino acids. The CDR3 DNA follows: TGTGCCAGCAGTGAAGCCTCAGCGGACTTCTCCTACGAGCAGTACTTC. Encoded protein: CASSEASADFSYEQYF.

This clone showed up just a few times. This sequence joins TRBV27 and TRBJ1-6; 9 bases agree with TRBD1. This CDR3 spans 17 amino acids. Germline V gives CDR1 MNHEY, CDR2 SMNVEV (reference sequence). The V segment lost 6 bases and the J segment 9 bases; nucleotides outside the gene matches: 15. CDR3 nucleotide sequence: TGTGCCAGCAGAACCGGGACAGGGCGGCGTTTGGGTTCACCCCTCCACTTT. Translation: CASRTGTGRRLGSPLHF.

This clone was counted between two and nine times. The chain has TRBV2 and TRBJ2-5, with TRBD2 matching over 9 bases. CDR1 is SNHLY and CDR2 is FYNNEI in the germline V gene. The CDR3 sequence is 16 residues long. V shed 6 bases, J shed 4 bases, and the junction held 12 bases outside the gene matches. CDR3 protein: CASRDLAGVGLETQYF. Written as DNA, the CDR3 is TGTGCCAGCAGAGATTTAGCGGGAGTGGGTTTAGAGACCCAGTACTTC. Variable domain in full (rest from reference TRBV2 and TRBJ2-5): EPEVTQTPSHQVTQMGQEVILRCVPISNHLYFYWYRQILGQKVEFLVSFYNNEISEKSEIFDDQFSVERPDGSNFTLKIRSTKLEDSAMYFCASRDLAGVGLETQYFGPGTRLLVL.

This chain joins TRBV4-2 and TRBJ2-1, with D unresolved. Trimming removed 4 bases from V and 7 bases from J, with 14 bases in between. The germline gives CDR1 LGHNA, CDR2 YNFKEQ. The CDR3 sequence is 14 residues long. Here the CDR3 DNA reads TGTGCCAGCAGCCCGCCAACTACGGCGAATGAGCAGTTCTTC. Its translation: CASSPPTTANEQFF.

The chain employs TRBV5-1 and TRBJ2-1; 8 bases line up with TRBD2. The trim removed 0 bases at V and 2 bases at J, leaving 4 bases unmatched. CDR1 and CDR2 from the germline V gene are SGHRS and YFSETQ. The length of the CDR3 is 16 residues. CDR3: CASSLGLAGPYNEQFF. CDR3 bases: TGCGCCAGCAGCTTGGGGCTAGCGGGTCCCTACAATGAGCAGTTCTTC.

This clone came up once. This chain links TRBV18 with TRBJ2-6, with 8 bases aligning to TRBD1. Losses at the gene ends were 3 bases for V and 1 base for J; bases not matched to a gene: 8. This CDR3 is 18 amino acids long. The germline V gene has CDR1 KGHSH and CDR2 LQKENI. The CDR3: CASSPFRTGMSGANVLTF. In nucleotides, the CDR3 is TGTGCCAGCTCACCGTTCCGGACAGGGATGTCTGGGGCCAACGTCCTGACTTTC.

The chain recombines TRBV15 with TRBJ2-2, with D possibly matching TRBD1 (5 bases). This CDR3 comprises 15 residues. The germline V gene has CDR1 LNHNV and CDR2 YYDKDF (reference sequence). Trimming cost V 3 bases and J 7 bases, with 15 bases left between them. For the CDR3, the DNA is TGTGCCACCAGCAGGGAAGGGGTTTGGGGCGGGGAGCTGTTTTTT. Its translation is CATSREGVWGGELFF.

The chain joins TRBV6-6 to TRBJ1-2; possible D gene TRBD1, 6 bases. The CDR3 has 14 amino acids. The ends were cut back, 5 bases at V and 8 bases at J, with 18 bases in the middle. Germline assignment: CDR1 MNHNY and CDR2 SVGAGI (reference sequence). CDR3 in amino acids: CASSGGGGALGYTF. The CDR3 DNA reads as TGTGCCAGCAGTGGGGGAGGGGGGGCGTTGGGCTACACCTTC.

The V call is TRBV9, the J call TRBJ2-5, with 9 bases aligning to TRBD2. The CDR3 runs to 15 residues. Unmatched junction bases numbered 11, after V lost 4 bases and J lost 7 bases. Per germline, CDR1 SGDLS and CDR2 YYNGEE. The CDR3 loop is CASSPDAGGGVTQYF. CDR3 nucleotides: TGTGCCAGCAGCCCAGACGCGGGAGGGGGAGTGACCCAGTACTTC.

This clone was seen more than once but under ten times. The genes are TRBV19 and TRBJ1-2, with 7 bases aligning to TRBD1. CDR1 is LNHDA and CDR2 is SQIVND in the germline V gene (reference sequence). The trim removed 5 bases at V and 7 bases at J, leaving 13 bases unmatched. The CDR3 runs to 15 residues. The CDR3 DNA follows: TGTGCCAGTAGTTCACGGGACAGCCCTTTGGGTGGCTACACCTTC. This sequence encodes CASSSRDSPLGGYTF.

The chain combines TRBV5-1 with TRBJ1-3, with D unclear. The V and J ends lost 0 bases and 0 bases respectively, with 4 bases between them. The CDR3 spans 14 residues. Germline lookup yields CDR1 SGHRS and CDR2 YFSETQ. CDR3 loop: CASSLDGSGNTIYF. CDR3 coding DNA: TGCGCCAGCAGCTTGGACGGCTCTGGAAACACCATATATTTT.

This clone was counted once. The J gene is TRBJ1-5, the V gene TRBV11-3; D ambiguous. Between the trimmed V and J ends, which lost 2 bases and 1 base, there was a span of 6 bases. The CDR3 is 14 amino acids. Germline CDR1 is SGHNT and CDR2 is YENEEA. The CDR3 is CASSLPGSNQPQHF. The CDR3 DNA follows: TGTGCCAGCAGCTTACCGGGGAGCAATCAGCCCCAGCATTTT.

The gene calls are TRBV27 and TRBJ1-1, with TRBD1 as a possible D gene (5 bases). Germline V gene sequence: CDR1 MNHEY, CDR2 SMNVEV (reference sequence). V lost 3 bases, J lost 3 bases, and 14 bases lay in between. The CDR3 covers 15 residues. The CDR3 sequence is CASSFPSRGDTEAFF. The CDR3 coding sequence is TGTGCCAGCAGTTTCCCCTCCCGGGGGGACACTGAAGCTTTCTTT.

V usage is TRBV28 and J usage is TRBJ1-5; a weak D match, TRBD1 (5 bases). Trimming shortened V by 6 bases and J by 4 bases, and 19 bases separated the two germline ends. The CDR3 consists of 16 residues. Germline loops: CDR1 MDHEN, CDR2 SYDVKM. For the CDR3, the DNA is TGTGCCAGCAGGGTTGAACAGGCGTTCGGAAATCAGCCCCAGCATTTT. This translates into CASRVEQAFGNQPQHF.